This TCR beta chain emerged from a study (dated by TCRdb to the mid-2010s). To prepare the library, RT-PCR was applied. Sequencing took place on an Illumina MiSeq. TCRdb reanalyzed the raw reads on its own, using fastp at Q25 for trimming and MiXCR for clone calling, and kept in-frame beta chains. Each entry is one CDR3 protein sequence, shown with its most common DNA and genes. The sample table records fewer than 800,000 distinct CDR3 sequences; about 14% of these occur just once. Of the sample, 3.6% is held by the ten largest clones. This clonotype was found many times. What antigen it recognizes has not been identified. Base qualities are not at hand, and no much larger clone is one base apart. Input material: memory CD4+ T cells from blood. The receptor was isolated from a female donor in good health, serving as a healthy control.

In nucleotide form, the sequence is TGCAGTGCTAGAGATGACAGTCATTTATCCTACAATGAGCAGTTCTTC. Its coded protein is CSARDDSHLSYNEQFF. Recombination connected TRBV20-1 to TRBJ2-1; tentative D gene TRBD1, with 5 bases matching. Taken from cysteine to phenylalanine, the CDR3 has 16 residues. Only the CDR3 DNA is retained, 48 bases long and in frame from the first base. Trimming removed 0 bases from V and 1 base from J, leaving 13 bases between the germline ends. Sequences DFQATT (CDR1) and SNEGSKA (CDR2) are obtained from the germline V gene (reference sequence).